Here is one T cell receptor (beta chain) with its context. This specimen comes from a study of shared clonotypes between healthy human individuals. This table comes from immunoSEQ multiplex PCR, and its TCRdb copy is limited to in-frame clones, with some not included. The profile shows around 2.5 million clones, over 85% of them singletons. CDR3 length equals 14 residues. The junction had 5 bases not matched to a gene; V was cut back by 1 base and J by 6 bases. From germline, CDR1 is SGHRS and CDR2 YFSETQ. The V gene is TRBV5-1, the J gene TRBJ1-2, with TRBD1 matching over 8 bases. Sequencing used naive CD4+ T cells from PBMCs. Noted subset: CD45RA+ positively selected. The sequence derives from a man between 18 and 35 years old in good health. Some clones in this sample may be carry-over from other donors' samples. Here the CDR3 reads CASSLPQGAHGYTF. CDR3 DNA: TGCGCCAGCAGCTTGCCGCAGGGGGCCCATGGCTACACCTTC.